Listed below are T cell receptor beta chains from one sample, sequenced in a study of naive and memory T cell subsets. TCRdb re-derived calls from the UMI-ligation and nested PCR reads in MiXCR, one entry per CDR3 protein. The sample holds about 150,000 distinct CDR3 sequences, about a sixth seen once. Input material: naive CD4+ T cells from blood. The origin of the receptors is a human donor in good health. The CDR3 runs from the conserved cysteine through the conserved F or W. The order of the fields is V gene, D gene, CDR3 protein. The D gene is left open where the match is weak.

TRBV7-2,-,CASILLVGNLLSEAFF
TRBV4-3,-,CASSQDRRTTTEAFF
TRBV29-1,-,CSVAGRTPGNEQFF
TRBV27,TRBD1,CASKIQGDGVGYTF
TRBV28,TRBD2,CASLSGNSYEQYF
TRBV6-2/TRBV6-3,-,CASSHPGRGPYEQYF
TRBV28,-,CATSGYTYEQYF
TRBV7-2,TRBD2,CASSLQGGGYNEQFF
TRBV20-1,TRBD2,CSGASGPLYEQYF
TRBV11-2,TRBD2,CASSLDYFGTSSPGTDTQYF
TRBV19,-,CASSMSTSEAQYF
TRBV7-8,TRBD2,CASSLALAGARETQYF
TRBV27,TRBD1,CASIQGQGPSRSQHF
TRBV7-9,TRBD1,CASSLTTGVETQYF
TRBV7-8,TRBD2,CASSDLSQRLAVTQYF
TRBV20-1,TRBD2,CSANRLAGVSYEQYF
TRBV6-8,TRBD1,CASSSNWGDRDYEQYF
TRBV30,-,CACSVDSEAFF
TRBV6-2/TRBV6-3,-,CASSYPTRSAEAFF
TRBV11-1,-,CASSLWGRVMDYEQYF
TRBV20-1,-,CSARDQGQTDTQYF
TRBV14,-,CARSEMTVRFYEQYF
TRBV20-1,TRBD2,CSAQPLADPYEQYF
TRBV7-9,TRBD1,CASSLSSFRGPKAHNEQFF
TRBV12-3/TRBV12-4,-,CASSSRIQPQHF
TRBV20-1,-,CSAPDPYSNQPQHF
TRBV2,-,CASKPTVNTGELFF
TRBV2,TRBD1,CASSESAGYRGRNARSYEQYF
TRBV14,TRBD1,CASSQEGTGRGETQYF
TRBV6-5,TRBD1,CASSRKYRGTAATNEKLFF
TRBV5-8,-,CASSLAWGFQPQHF
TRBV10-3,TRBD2,CAISAIGLAAGTDTQYF
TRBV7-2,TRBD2,CASSWTGTSNQETQYF
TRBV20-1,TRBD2,CSVPREGRGGELFF
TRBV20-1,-,CSAKQGTNNQPQHF
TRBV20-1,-,CSARGRTATYEQYF
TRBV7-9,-,CASTRTVYEQYF
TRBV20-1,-,CSATVTGYEQYF
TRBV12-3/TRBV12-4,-,CASSYLVGETQYF
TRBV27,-,CASRRDFASTDTQYF
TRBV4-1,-,CASSHPPRGVNEQFF
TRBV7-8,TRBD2,CASRALGLAGGDMQYF
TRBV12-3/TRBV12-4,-,CASSLGTLLSNQPQHF
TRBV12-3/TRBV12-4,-,CASVNNRGYNEQFF
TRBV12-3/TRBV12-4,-,CASSYQGLNSPLHF
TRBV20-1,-,CSANREVRSTEAFF
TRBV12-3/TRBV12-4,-,CASSRFYEQYF
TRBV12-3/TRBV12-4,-,CASSGGLNQETQYF
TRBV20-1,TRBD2,CSAPGLAGGSSYNEQFF
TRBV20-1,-,CSARLGTVFSGNTIYF